The TCR beta chain described here comes from a study of CD8 T cells in Susac syndrome. Germline V gene data show CDR1 as SGHDT and CDR2 as YYEEEE. The J segment lost 3 bases and the V segment lost 5 bases, leaving 11 bases of the junction unmatched. The CDR3 contains 16 residues. The authors reverse transcribed roughly 0.5 to 1 ug RNA with random hexamers. Amplification of TCR beta CDR3 used immunoSEQ multiplex PCR across 54 Vbeta and 13 Jbeta. TCRdb redid the calling of the immunoSEQ multiplex PCR reads with MiXCR, one entry per CDR3 protein. The sample lists 100,000 to 150,000 distinct CDR3 sequences; less than 95% were seen once.

Sequencing used CD4+ T cells from PBMCs. The chain couples TRBV5-6 to TRBJ2-5; TRBD2 matches 9 bases. This TCR derives from a human donor with multiple sclerosis. The CDR3 here is CASSPTGIAGEETQYF. The CDR3 nucleotides read TGTGCCAGCAGTCCTACCGGGATAGCGGGAGAAGAGACCCAGTACTTC.